This is a list of T cell receptor beta chains from one sample in a study of CD8 T cells in ankylosing spondylitis. TCRdb reprocessed the 5' RACE reads via MiXCR and lists one record per CDR3 protein. Among about 450,000 distinct CDR3 sequences listed, more than 25% were seen once. Material for sequencing was blood, either unsorted or a sorted T cell fraction (not recorded which). The source is a male donor with ankylosing spondylitis. Each CDR3 is given with its conserved first and last residue. The D gene is left open where the match is weak. For some rows the clone size is stated as once, few or many, or as a class when expanded; others skip it.

15 . TRBJ2-2 TRBV20-1 . TGCAGTGCGAGGGAGGGGGCCCGAACGTCCGGGGAGCTGTTTTTT CSAREGARTSGELFF
14 . TRBJ2-1 TRBV29-1 . TGCAGCACCCCCTTCGGGCCTCTTTACAATGAGCAGTTCTTC CSTPFGPLYNEQFF
15 . TRBJ2-1 TRBV5-1 few TGCGCCAGCAGCTTAGAGGGAGGAAGGGTGGGCGAGCAGTTCTTC CASSLEGGRVGEQFF
15 . TRBJ1-6 TRBV20-1 . TGCAGTGCTCTGGGCGGGGCTACCTATAATTCACCCCTCCACTTT CSALGGATYNSPLHF
16 . TRBJ2-2 TRBV20-1 few TGCAGTGCTAGAGTTCGGACAGTGGCCTACACCGGGGAGCTGTTTTTT CSARVRTVAYTGELFF
14 . TRBJ1-2 TRBV2 few TGTGCCAGCAGACTCCAGGGCATGGTCTATGGCTACACCTTC CASRLQGMVYGYTF
15 . TRBJ1-2 TRBV6-1 . TGTGCCAGCAGTGGATGGGGGACCGCTAACTATGGCTACACCTTC CASSGWGTANYGYTF
12 . TRBJ2-3 TRBV30 . TGTGCCTACTCGTTAGTCCCAGATACGCAGTATTTT CAYSLVPDTQYF
14 . TRBJ1-2 TRBV27 . TGTGCCAGCAGAGATACAGGGACCCGCTATGGCTACACCTTC CASRDTGTRYGYTF
15 . TRBJ1-2 TRBV15 few TGTGCCACCAGCAGAGACCTGGCCAGTCTCTATGGCTACACCTTC CATSRDLASLYGYTF
13 . TRBJ1-1 TRBV6-5 . TGTGCCAGCAGTTACGGTCCCGAAGGTGAAGCTTTCTTT CASSYGPEGEAFF
16 . TRBJ2-2 TRBV28 few TGTGCCAGCAGCCCTGTTGTATCCTGGGGCACCGGGGAGCTGTTTTTT CASSPVVSWGTGELFF
16 TRBD1 TRBJ2-2 TRBV12-5 . TGTGCTAGTGGTTTGATTCGACAGGGGAGGACCGGGGAGCTGTTTTTT CASGLIRQGRTGELFF
17 TRBD1 TRBJ2-1 TRBV5-1 . TGCGCCAGCACCTTAAACACCGGGACAGGGGGCTTTAATGAGCAGTTCTTC CASTLNTGTGGFNEQFF
15 . TRBJ1-5 TRBV5-1 . TGCGCCAGCAGCTTGGGAACAGGGCGAACTCAGCCCCAGCATTTT CASSLGTGRTQPQHF
13 . TRBJ2-7 TRBV14 . TGTGCCAGCAGCCAAGGACTAGGGGGCAAGCAGTACTTC CASSQGLGGKQYF
14 . TRBJ2-3 TRBV6-5 once TGTGCCAGCAGTTTAACCCTGACACCAGATACGCAGTATTTT CASSLTLTPDTQYF
14 . TRBJ2-7 TRBV27 . TGTGCCAGCAGACAGCTGGGGGGTGTTTACGAGCAGTACTTC CASRQLGGVYEQYF
13 . TRBJ1-1 TRBV6-1 few TGTGCCAGCAGGAATCTGGGGGACACTGAAGCTTTCTTT CASRNLGDTEAFF
12 . TRBJ1-5 TRBV12-3/TRBV12-4 . TGTGCCAGCAGTTTGGGGTTTCAGCCCCAGCATTTT CASSLGFQPQHF
15 TRBD1 TRBJ1-6 TRBV5-5 . TGTGCCAGCAGCCCGCAGACAGGGGATCGTTCACCCCTCCACTTT CASSPQTGDRSPLHF
12 . TRBJ2-7 TRBV29-1 . TGCAGCACCCGAGCCGGGGGTGGCGAGCAGTACTTC CSTRAGGGEQYF
13 . TRBJ1-1 TRBV3-1 few TGTGCCAGCAGCCCATTCGACAGAGCTGAAGCTTTCTTT CASSPFDRAEAFF
14 . TRBJ2-1 TRBV5-1 few TGCGCCAGCAGCTTGGGACTGAGGAAGGGTGAGCAGTTCTTC CASSLGLRKGEQFF
16 TRBD1 TRBJ1-2 TRBV2 . TGTGCCAGCAGTGTATTATTCGGGACAGGGGGTGATGGCTACACCTTC CASSVLFGTGGDGYTF
15 . TRBJ1-1 TRBV5-1 . TGCGCCAGCAGCCCCGCGGGACACGTGAACACTGAAGCTTTCTTT CASSPAGHVNTEAFF
18 . TRBJ2-1 TRBV7-8 . TGTGCCAGCAGCTTAGCCTTTAGCGGTTGGAGCTCCTACAATGAGCAGTTCTTC CASSLAFSGWSSYNEQFF
12 . TRBJ1-5 TRBV10-3 few TGTGCCATCAGTGAGACAGAGGAGCCCCAGCATTTT CAISETEEPQHF
12 . TRBJ1-5 TRBV15 . TGTGCCACCAGCAGTTACAATCAGCCCCAGCATTTT CATSSYNQPQHF
14 . TRBJ1-2 TRBV20-1 once TGCAGTGCTAGCCCCATAGCGGGGGATGGAGGCTACACCTTC CSASPIAGDGGYTF
16 TRBD1 TRBJ1-5 TRBV10-2 few TGCGCCAGCAGTAGACAGGGGGGATTCGACAATCAGCCCCAGCATTTT CASSRQGGFDNQPQHF
16 . TRBJ2-1 TRBV5-1 few TGCGCCAGCAGCTCCCCGGTAGGGCACTTGGGGAATGAGCAGTTCTTC CASSSPVGHLGNEQFF
17 TRBD1 TRBJ2-1 TRBV7-9 many TGTGCCAGCAGCTTAGACCCGGGACAGGGAATGGGTAATGAGCAGTTCTTC CASSLDPGQGMGNEQFF
13 . TRBJ2-5 TRBV20-1 . TGCAGTGCTGTACGGCCCCCCCAAGAGACCCAGTACTTC CSAVRPPQETQYF
11 . TRBJ2-7 TRBV2 few TGTGCCAGCAGCCTCTTAAACGAGCAGTACTTC CASSLLNEQYF
11 . TRBJ1-1 TRBV6-2/TRBV6-3 few TGTGCCAGCAAATGGAACACTGAAGCTTTCTTT CASKWNTEAFF
15 . TRBJ2-3 TRBV3-1 few TGTGCCAGCAGCCAAACCCCCCGATCCGCAGATACGCAGTATTTT CASSQTPRSADTQYF
12 . TRBJ2-1 TRBV29-1 . TGCAGCGGGCGAAGACAGGACAATGAGCAGTTCTTC CSGRRQDNEQFF
11 . TRBJ2-2 TRBV21-1 few TGTGCCAGCAGCCAGAGGAAGGGTCTGTTTTTT CASSQRKGLFF
14 . TRBJ1-2 TRBV20-1 few TGCAGTGCCAAGAATATAGGAGGTAGCGGTGGCTACACCTTC CSAKNIGGSGGYTF
18 TRBD2 TRBJ2-2 TRBV15 few TGTGCCACAAGACCGGGACTAGCGGGAGAGACGAACACCGGGGAGCTGTTTTTT CATRPGLAGETNTGELFF
11 . TRBJ2-1 TRBV20-1 . TGCAGTGCTAGAGGGGACAATGAGCAGTTCTTC CSARGDNEQFF
15 . TRBJ1-2 TRBV5-1 . TGCGCCAGCAGCTTGGAGGGCAGGGGTATCGATGGCTACACCTTC CASSLEGRGIDGYTF
12 TRBD1 TRBJ2-1 TRBV2 once TGTGCCAGCACAGGACAGGATAGTGAGCAGTTCTTC CASTGQDSEQFF
14 . TRBJ1-1 TRBV5-1 few TGCGCCAGCAACGAAGGACAGTTGAACACTGAAGCTTTCTTT CASNEGQLNTEAFF
15 TRBD2 TRBJ2-1 TRBV6-2/TRBV6-3 few TGTGCCAGCGGTTTTCTAGCGGGAGGAGGAAATGAGCAGTTCTTC CASGFLAGGGNEQFF
18 TRBD2 TRBJ2-1 TRBV2 . TGTGCCTTCAGTTTTTTGACTAGCGGGCTGGGGTCCTACAATGAGCAGTTCTTC CAFSFLTSGLGSYNEQFF
14 . TRBJ2-3 TRBV28 few TGTGCCAGCAGTTTATCTCTACCGACAGATACGCAGTATTTT CASSLSLPTDTQYF
15 TRBD2 TRBJ2-3 TRBV27 . TGTGCCAGCAGTTACAAGCGGGAGGGCCAAGATACGCAGTATTTT CASSYKREGQDTQYF
14 TRBD1 TRBJ2-7 TRBV4-2 . TGTGCCAGCAGCCAGGTTGGGCAGGGGGTCGAGCAGTACTTC CASSQVGQGVEQYF
14 . TRBJ2-1 TRBV20-1 few TGCAGTGCTAGAGTGCGGGGGCCCCACAATGAGCAGTTCTTC CSARVRGPHNEQFF
14 . TRBJ2-2 TRBV7-7 few TGTGCCAGCAGCACCAGGGGTGCGACCGGGGAGCTGTTTTTT CASSTRGATGELFF